This passage covers 27 T cell receptor beta chains from one sample sequenced in a study of Graves' ophthalmopathy and Graves' hyperthyroidism. Amplification from RNA transcripts yielded the TCR beta CDR3 regions. The first-round RT-PCR employed HTBI primers together with the Qiagen OneStep RT-PCR kit. A multiplex PCR was then performed as the second round. Via MiXCR, TCRdb re-called the multiplex PCR reads, giving one row per CDR3 protein. The table lists 500,000 to 700,000 distinct CDR3 sequences, roughly 20% of them singletons, with approximately 7.7% in the top ten. The sample consisted of peripheral blood. Receptors were obtained from a young woman with stable Graves' hyperthyroidism. Some clones in this sample may be carry-over from other donors' samples.

This clonotype was seen at least ten times. The chain links TRBV11-2 to TRBJ1-6; 7 nucleotides match TRBD1. J was trimmed by 4 bases and V by 5 bases; bases with no gene match: 8. Per germline, CDR1 SGHAT and CDR2 FQNNGV. The CDR3 covers 16 residues. CDR3 region: CASSPGQISYNSPLHF. The CDR3 DNA reads TGTGCCAGCAGCCCGGGACAGATCAGTTATAATTCACCCCTCCACTTT.

This clonotype was found many times. This may come from a read error, since a much larger clone is one base off. The rearrangement links TRBV12-3 or TRBV12-4 to TRBJ1-1; 7 nucleotides line up with TRBD1. The CDR3 contains 13 residues. V shed 2 bases, J shed 6 bases, and the junction held 3 bases outside the gene matches. CDR3 sequence (DNA): TGTGCCAGCAGTTTAAGGGGGCAACCTGAAGCTTTCTTT. It codes for CASSLRGQPEAFF.

The chain couples TRBV25-1 to TRBJ1-2; D is possibly TRBD1 (5 bases). The length of the CDR3 is 11 residues. Germline-derived CDR1 and CDR2 are MGHDK and SYGVNS. For the CDR3, the DNA is TGTGTCGTTTCAGGGAACTATGGCTACACCTTC. Translation: CVVSGNYGYTF.

Of note for this clonotype: A much larger clone lies one base from this, so it may be a read error. The J gene is TRBJ1-6, the V gene TRBV12-5; tentatively, D is TRBD1 (6 bases). The CDR3 loop spans 16 amino acids. The germline V gene has CDR1 LGHNT and CDR2 FRNRAP. The CDR3 DNA reads as TGTGCTAGTACGACCCGGGGGGCAGATCTAAGATCACACCTCCACTTT. This encodes CASTTRGADLRSHLHF.

There are many counts of this clonotype. DNA for the CDR3: TGTGCCAGCAGTACAACCCAGGGGCCCGGGATCCCCTACGAGCAGTACTTC. It encodes CASSTTQGPGIPYEQYF. The V gene is TRBV28, the J gene TRBJ2-7, with D possibly being TRBD1 (6 bases). Trimming left V 5 bases short and J 2 bases short, with 22 bases between. The CDR3 length is 17 residues. CDR1 is MDHEN, CDR2 SYDVKM, per germline.

This clonotype was detected ten times or more. This chain links TRBV29-1 with TRBJ2-7, with 7 bases that match TRBD2. CDR3 length: 13 amino acids. The germline CDR1 and CDR2 sequences are SQVTM and ANQGSEA. Trimming removed 4 bases from V and 3 bases from J; junction bases left unmatched: 6. The CDR3 sequence: CSVVGRGSYEQYF. The CDR3 DNA follows: TGCAGCGTTGTTGGTCGCGGGAGCTACGAGCAGTACTTC.

This clonotype occurred once. V and J are TRBV20-1 and TRBJ2-2; 12 bases are a match to TRBD2. This CDR3 is built from 17 residues. With V trimmed by 0 bases and J by 6 bases, 8 bases remained unmatched. The germline gives CDR1 DFQATT, CDR2 SNEGSKA (reference sequence). CDR3 DNA sequence: TGCAGTGCTAGAGATTTGTCTAGCGGGAGGGCCCCCGGGGAGCTGTTTTTT. Translated: CSARDLSSGRAPGELFF.

The chain links TRBV6-2 or TRBV6-3 to TRBJ2-2; TRBD1 matches at 8 bases. Germline CDR1 MNHEY, CDR2 SVGEGT. With V trimmed by 4 bases and J by 1 base, 8 bases remained unmatched. CDR3 length equals 17 residues. The CDR3 nucleotides read TGTGCCAGCAGTTTCCGGGGACAGGTCAGGAACACCGGGGAGCTGTTTTTT. Encoded protein: CASSFRGQVRNTGELFF.

V and J are TRBV20-1 and TRBJ1-5, with 8 bases matching TRBD1. The germline gives CDR1 DFQATT, CDR2 SNEGSKA (reference sequence). The CDR3 extends over 13 amino acids. V was clipped by 1 base and J by 6 bases; unmatched bases: 2. The CDR3 loop reads CSARAGGFQPQHF. The CDR3 nucleotides read TGCAGTGCTAGAGCAGGGGGCTTTCAGCCCCAGCATTTT.

This clonotype has only a few counts. The V call is TRBV18, the J call TRBJ1-2, with TRBD1 as a possible D gene (5 bases). V lost 2 bases to trimming and J lost 0 bases, with 10 bases between them. Germline V lookup: CDR1 KGHSH, CDR2 LQKENI. The CDR3 runs 15 residues. In DNA, the CDR3 is TGTGCCAGCTCACCAGGGGCAGCCGCTAACTATGGCTACACCTTC. This codes for CASSPGAAANYGYTF.

V gene TRBV15 combines with J gene TRBJ1-2, with D possibly being TRBD1 (5 bases). Trimming pared 0 bases from V and 4 bases from J, leaving 9 bases between. The germline gives CDR1 LNHNV, CDR2 YYDKDF (reference sequence). The CDR3 loop spans 14 amino acids. The CDR3 sequence is CATSRDRGRYGYTF. CDR3 coding DNA: TGTGCCACCAGCAGAGACCGGGGACGCTATGGCTACACCTTC.

This clonotype was found many times. The chain links TRBV12-3 or TRBV12-4 to TRBJ1-3; D perhaps matches TRBD1 (6 bases). V dropped 3 bases and J dropped 0 bases, with 12 bases sitting between them. CDR3 length: 16 amino acids. The CDR3 region has the DNA TGTGCCAGCAGTTTCAGTACAGGGCCCTCTGGAAACACCATATATTTT. This codes for CASSFSTGPSGNTIYF.

This clonotype was counted between two and nine times. J is TRBJ2-5 and V is TRBV5-5; 8 bases are shared with TRBD1. The V segment lost 4 bases and the J segment 5 bases; nucleotides outside the gene matches: 7. The germline gives CDR1 SGHKS, CDR2 YYEKEE (reference sequence). The CDR3 is made up of 14 amino acids. For the CDR3, the DNA is TGTGCCAGCAGCAACCTGGACAGGGCGGAGACCCAGTACTTC. Protein product: CASSNLDRAETQYF.

This clonotype showed up many times. This rearrangement joins TRBV12-3 or TRBV12-4 to TRBJ1-2; D remains ambiguous. The V end lost 1 base, the J end lost 0 bases, and 9 bases lay between the germline ends. The CDR3 spans 15 residues. The CDR3 region is CASSLGMVANYGYTF. The CDR3 nucleotides read TGTGCCAGCAGTTTAGGAATGGTTGCTAACTATGGCTACACCTTC.

The V gene is TRBV6-1, the J gene TRBJ2-2; D call uncertain. With 6 bases removed from V and 5 bases from J, the gap between germline ends came to 10 bases. The CDR3 covers 13 residues. CDR1 and CDR2 (germline): MNHNS, SASEGT. CDR3: CASSNPNTGELFF. The CDR3 nucleotides are TGTGCCAGCAGCAACCCAAATACCGGGGAGCTGTTTTTT.

Many counts were recorded for this clonotype. This chain joins TRBV10-3 and TRBJ2-7; D not resolved. CDR3 size: 11 residues. V was shortened by 6 bases and J by 5 bases, with 8 bases between the two germline ends. The germline gives CDR1 ENHRY, CDR2 SYGVKD. The CDR3 is CAIRGEHEQYF. The CDR3, as DNA: TGTGCCATCAGGGGTGAGCACGAGCAGTACTTC.

This clonotype was detected ten times or more. This CDR3 is CASSVGGTSLHF. Here the CDR3 DNA reads TGTGCCAGCAGTGTTGGAGGAACCTCCCTCCACTTT. V is TRBV28 and J is TRBJ1-6; D uncertain. CDR3 size: 12 residues. Per the germline V gene, CDR1 is MDHEN and CDR2 is SYDVKM. V lost 5 bases and J 14 bases, leaving 13 bases between the germline ends. Complete variable domain (other parts from reference TRBV28 and TRBJ1-6): DVKVTQSSRYLVKRTGEKVFLECVQDMDHENMFWYRQDPGLGLRLIYFSYDVKMKEKGDIPEGYSVSREKKERFSLILESASTNQTSMYLCASSVGGTSLHFGNGTRLTVT.

The V and J genes are TRBV5-1 and TRBJ1-5; D is undetermined. Germline V gene sequence: CDR1 SGHRS, CDR2 YFSETQ. With 5 bases removed from V and 6 bases from J, the gap between germline ends came to 18 bases. There are 15 residues in the CDR3. CDR3 region: CASRADLGGSQPQHF. CDR3 sequence (DNA): TGCGCCAGCAGGGCCGACTTGGGCGGGAGTCAGCCCCAGCATTTT.

V is TRBV6-1 and J is TRBJ2-7; TRBD1 or TRBD2 may be the D gene (6 bases each). This CDR3 is built from 15 residues. Germline V gene sequence: CDR1 MNHNS, CDR2 SASEGT. Trimming took 5 bases from V and 2 from J, leaving 16 bases between them. The CDR3 is CASSKRGAGPYEQYF. The CDR3 DNA follows: TGTGCCAGCAGTAAGAGGGGGGCTGGACCCTACGAGCAGTACTTC.

In this sample, this clonotype turned up a few times. This chain connects TRBV6-2 or TRBV6-3 to TRBJ2-7; 8 bases match TRBD2. V dropped 5 bases and J dropped 4; count of bases not matched to a gene: 10. CDR3 size: 15 residues. The germline CDR1 and CDR2 sequences are MNHEY and SVGEGT. This CDR3 is CASSPSLSGTYEQYF. In nucleotides, the CDR3 is TGTGCCAGCAGTCCCTCGCTTAGCGGGACATACGAGCAGTACTTC.

The chain employs TRBV20-1 and TRBJ1-1, with a weak D call TRBD1 (5 bases). The CDR3 covers 15 residues. Trimming cost V 5 bases and J 1 base, with 17 bases left between them. Germline CDR1 DFQATT, CDR2 SNEGSKA (reference sequence). The CDR3 DNA follows: TGCAGTGCTTGGCCTCCCGGGGGTGCGAACACTGAAGCTTTCTTT. Translation gives CSAWPPGGANTEAFF.

This chain connects TRBV5-1 to TRBJ2-2; no firm D call. This CDR3 has 15 amino acids. The V gene's germline CDR1 is SGHRS and CDR2 YFSETQ. V dropped 2 bases and J dropped 6 bases, with 14 bases sitting between them. The CDR3 nucleotides are TGCGCCAGCAGCTTCTATGCAGGACGTCCCGGGGAGCTGTTTTTT. It encodes CASSFYAGRPGELFF. The entire variable domain, with the rest obtained from reference TRBV5-1 and TRBJ2-2, is as follows: KAGVTQTPRYLIKTRGQQVTLSCSPISGHRSVSWYQQTPGQGLQFLFEYFSETQRNKGNFPGRFSGRQFSNSRSEMNVSTLELGDSALYLCASSFYAGRPGELFFGEGSRLTVL.

The chain joins TRBV28 to TRBJ1-2, with 8 bases aligning to TRBD1. CDR1 and CDR2 from the germline V gene are MDHEN and SYDVKM. The CDR3 length is 14 residues. With V trimmed by 7 bases and J by 4 bases, 8 bases remained unmatched. In nucleotides, the CDR3 is TGTGCCAGCACCGAGACAGGGGCGGCCTATGGCTACACCTTC. This translates into CASTETGAAYGYTF.

This clonotype was recorded many times. This chain uses TRBV6-1 with TRBJ1-1, with 9 bases matching TRBD1. Germline CDR1 is MNHNS and CDR2 is SASEGT. Losses at the gene ends were 6 bases for V and 9 bases for J; bases not matched to a gene: 8. The CDR3 has 13 amino acids. The CDR3 is CASSQSTGGQAFF. The CDR3, as DNA: TGTGCCAGCAGCCAGTCGACAGGGGGGCAAGCTTTCTTT.

This clonotype was detected ten times or more. The chain uses TRBV6-1 and TRBJ2-7, with unresolved D. Germline loops: CDR1 MNHNS, CDR2 SASEGT. The CDR3 consists of 14 residues. Trimming took off 2 bases at V and 2 bases at J, with 10 bases between the two ends. Here the CDR3 DNA reads TGTGCCAGCAGTGAATACGGCGGCCCCTACGAGCAGTACTTC. This gives the protein CASSEYGGPYEQYF.

In this sample, this clonotype turned up many times. The chain recombines TRBV20-1 with TRBJ2-5; 13 positions match TRBD2. The CDR3 extends over 12 amino acids. Trimming at V came to 6 bases and at J to 8 bases, leaving 3 bases not matched to a gene. Per the germline V gene, CDR1 is DFQATT and CDR2 is SNEGSKA (reference sequence). CDR3 amino acids: CSAGTSGDTQYF. The CDR3 coding sequence is TGCAGTGCAGGGACTAGCGGGGATACCCAGTACTTC.

The table lists this clonotype with many counts. This chain joins TRBV3-1 and TRBJ1-2; tentatively, D is TRBD1 (5 bases). The length of the CDR3 is 13 residues. Per the germline V gene, CDR1 is LGHDT and CDR2 is YNNKEL (reference sequence). With 3 bases removed from V and 6 bases from J, the gap between germline ends came to 11 bases. CDR3 amino acids: CASSHRQPDGYTF. The CDR3 coding sequence is TGTGCCAGCAGCCATCGACAGCCGGATGGCTACACCTTC. The full variable domain, with the rest looked up from reference TRBV3-1 and TRBJ1-2, is DTAVSQTPKYLVTQMGNDKSIKCEQNLGHDTMYWYKQDSKKFLKIMFSYNNKELIINETVPNRFSPKSPDKAHLNLHINSLELGDSAVYFCASSHRQPDGYTFGSGTRLTVV.